The sequence of this T cell receptor beta chain was determined in a study of T cell responses to AZD1222 COVID-19 vaccine. The ends were cut back, 4 bases at V and 5 bases at J, with 8 bases in the middle. Germline-derived CDR1 and CDR2 are MNHEY and SVGAGI. This CDR3 has 12 amino acids. Data came from immunoSEQ multiplex PCR; TCRdb stores just in-frame clones and leaves some out. The data contain 90,000 to 150,000 clones, roughly 86% of them singletons. J is TRBJ1-1 and V is TRBV6-5; D is undetermined. The sequences come from peripheral blood, collected 28 days after the second AZD1222 dose. The TCR originated in an adult who received the AZD1222 COVID-19 vaccine. The CDR3 loop reads CASSSVGTEAFF. CDR3 DNA: TGTGCCAGCAGTTCGGTGGGAACTGAAGCTTTCTTT.